These 23 T cell receptor beta chains share one sample of origin, sequenced in a study of multiple sclerosis patients with progressive multifocal leukoencephalopathy. Documented time point: time of PML onset. The method was immunoSEQ multiplex PCR; TCRdb's version includes in-frame clones alone and lacks a portion of them. The sample includes 30,000 to 35,000 clones, about 90% of them seen just once. The sample consisted of PBMCs, taken from a patient treated with natalizumab. Receptors originate from a human donor with progressive multifocal leukoencephalopathy.

Comments on this clone: Germline and junction disagree at one end, which may indicate a read error. The chain links TRBV18 to TRBJ2-7; 8 bases map to TRBD1. This CDR3 contains 16 residues. CDR1 is KGHSH and CDR2 is LQKENI in the germline V gene. CDR3 nucleotides: TGTGCCAGCGCACCACCGAACCCAGGGGGCGGATACGAGCAGTACTTC. Its translation: CASAPPNPGGGYEQYF.

This rearrangement joins TRBV5-1 to TRBJ1-1; D gene unclear. Deletions cut 0 bases from V and 0 bases from J, with 12 bases between. The CDR3 totals 16 residues. CDR1 is SGHRS, CDR2 YFSETQ, per germline. The DNA for the CDR3 is TGCGCCAGCAGCTTGGGTACAGCTAGATTGAACACTGAAGCTTTCTTT. Amino acids: CASSLGTARLNTEAFF.

The sample holds a few counts of this clone. The J gene is TRBJ1-1, the V gene TRBV7-2; D unclear. Germline V gene sequence: CDR1 SGHTA, CDR2 FQGNSA. CDR3 size: 16 residues. V lost 1 base to trimming and J lost 0 bases, with 12 bases between them. Written as DNA, the CDR3 is TGTGCCAGCAGCTTAGACATTGGCAGAGTGAACACTGAAGCTTTCTTT. Translated: CASSLDIGRVNTEAFF.

The chain couples TRBV18 to TRBJ1-5, with D possibly being TRBD1 (5 bases). The CDR3 spans 15 residues. Looked up from germline, CDR1 is KGHSH and CDR2 is LQKENI. Between the trimmed V and J ends, which lost 2 bases and 7 bases, there was a span of 15 bases. Here the CDR3 DNA reads TGTGCCAGCTCACCAAACGGCAGGGTAGAGCAGCCCCAGCATTTT. Its translation: CASSPNGRVEQPQHF.

The J gene is TRBJ2-1, the V gene TRBV25-1, with TRBD2 matching over 8 bases. Germline V gene lookup returns CDR1 MGHDK and CDR2 SYGVNS. V was clipped by 1 base and J by 6 bases; unmatched bases: 5. The CDR3 is 15 amino acids. The CDR3 DNA is TGTGCCAGCAGTGAATTCAGCGGGAGCGGCAATGAGCAGTTCTTC. Its translation is CASSEFSGSGNEQFF.

The chain has TRBV5-1 and TRBJ2-5; D remains unclear. With 0 bases removed from V and 5 bases from J, the gap between germline ends came to 5 bases. Per the germline V gene, CDR1 is SGHRS and CDR2 is YFSETQ. The CDR3 length is 12 residues. CDR3 residues: CASSLVGETQYF. CDR3 nucleotides: TGCGCCAGCAGCTTGGTGGGGGAGACCCAGTACTTC.

The chain couples TRBV19 to TRBJ2-2; the D gene is possibly TRBD2 (5 bases). This CDR3 is built from 17 residues. Trimming shortened V by 3 bases and J by 6 bases, and 20 bases separated the two germline ends. Germline CDR1 and CDR2: LNHDA and SQIVND (reference sequence). The CDR3 is CASSMEARPSYPGELFF. CDR3 nucleotides: TGTGCCAGTAGTATGGAGGCCCGGCCTTCCTATCCCGGGGAGCTGTTTTTT.

This chain links TRBV29-1 with TRBJ1-4; TRBD1 might be the D (5 bases). V was clipped by 6 bases and J by 5 bases, with 13 bases between them. This CDR3 contains 13 residues. Germline loops: CDR1 SQVTM, CDR2 ANQGSEA. DNA of the CDR3: TGCAGCGTAATAGGGCAGGGAAATGAAAAACTGTTTTTT. It yields the protein CSVIGQGNEKLFF.

V and J are TRBV7-2 and TRBJ1-5; weak D call: TRBD1 (5 bases). Trimming removed 5 bases at V and 1 base at J, with 15 bases between. The CDR3 totals 16 residues. Germline V gives CDR1 SGHTA, CDR2 FQGNSA. The CDR3 is CASSPGTTPSNQPQHF. The DNA of the CDR3 is TGTGCCAGCAGCCCAGGGACCACACCAAGCAATCAGCCCCAGCATTTT.

This chain uses TRBV28 with TRBJ2-7; D unclear. This CDR3 is 11 amino acids long. Germline values: CDR1 MDHEN, CDR2 SYDVKM. The V end lost 5 bases, the J end lost 3 bases, and 5 bases lay between the germline ends. Written as DNA, the CDR3 is TGTGCCAGCAGTGCTATCTACGAGCAGTACTTC. Protein sequence: CASSAIYEQYF.

A remark on this clone: Different DNA sequences within this sample yield the same CDR3. The CDR3 reads CASSFVLAGGNGELFF. DNA of the CDR3: TGTGCCAGCAGTTTTGTACTGGCGGGAGGGAACGGGGAGCTGTTTTTT. The genes are TRBV27 and TRBJ2-2, with TRBD2 matching over 9 bases. This CDR3 contains 16 residues. CDR1 is MNHEY and CDR2 is SMNVEV in the germline V gene (reference sequence). V was pared by 3 bases and J by 7 bases, with 9 bases of the junction left unmatched.

The rearrangement uses TRBV4-1 and TRBJ1-1; D is possibly TRBD1 (6 bases). The CDR3 runs to 15 residues. CDR1 and CDR2 from the germline V gene are MGHRA and YSYEKL. The V end lost 1 base, the J end lost 1 base, and 10 bases lay between the germline ends. As DNA, the CDR3 is TGCGCCAGCAGCCAAGTGGGCAGGGGGAACACTGAAGCTTTCTTT. Encoded protein: CASSQVGRGNTEAFF.

This chain uses TRBV27 with TRBJ2-3; 12 positions match TRBD2. CDR3 length equals 15 residues. CDR1 MNHEY and CDR2 SMNVEV come from the germline V gene (reference sequence). V shed 2 bases and J 6 bases; nucleotides not matched to a gene: 3. The CDR3 spells CASSLGTSGRDTQYF. Written as DNA, the CDR3 is TGTGCCAGCAGTTTAGGAACTAGCGGGAGGGATACGCAGTATTTT.

This rearrangement joins TRBV19 to TRBJ2-7; tentatively, D is TRBD1 (5 bases). Trimming cost V 6 bases and J 0 bases, with 12 bases left between them. The CDR3 totals 14 residues. Germline V lookup: CDR1 LNHDA, CDR2 SQIVND (reference sequence). CDR3 sequence reads: CASRQASNSYEQYF. The CDR3 coding sequence is TGTGCCAGTAGACAGGCTTCTAACTCCTACGAGCAGTACTTC.

In DNA, the CDR3 is TGCGCCAGCAGTCAATTTATAACAGGGAAGGACACTGAAGCTTTCTTT. Its translation is CASSQFITGKDTEAFF. The chain employs TRBV10-1 and TRBJ1-1, with a possible D match to TRBD1 (6 bases). V was trimmed by 5 bases and J by 3 bases, leaving 19 bases between them. The CDR3 is 16 amino acids. The germline V gene encodes CDR1 WNHNN and CDR2 SYGVQD (reference sequence).

V is TRBV7-9 and J is TRBJ2-5; the match to TRBD1 covers 8 bases. The CDR3 is 14 residues long. Germline V CDR1 and CDR2: SEHNR, FQNEAQ (reference sequence). V trimming: 5 bases; J trimming: 5 bases; junction bases outside the gene matches: 7. CDR3 nucleotide sequence: TGTGCCAGCAGCCCAGGGGGCTTTTCGGAGACCCAGTACTTC. Translating it yields CASSPGGFSETQYF.

The V call is TRBV5-1, the J call TRBJ1-2; the D gene is possibly TRBD1 (5 bases). Looked up from germline, CDR1 is SGHRS and CDR2 is YFSETQ. This CDR3 is built from 13 residues. With 4 bases removed from V and 8 bases from J, the gap between germline ends came to 15 bases. CDR3 bases: TGCGCCAGCAGCGGGGACGGTTCTAGGGGCTACACCTTC. This codes for CASSGDGSRGYTF.

On this clone itself: In the same sample, other DNA sequences code for this CDR3. The rearrangement joins TRBV27 to TRBJ1-2; perhaps TRBD1 as D (5 bases). The CDR3 is 14 residues long. Trimming took 0 bases from V and 8 from J, leaving 13 bases between them. Germline CDR1 is MNHEY and CDR2 is SMNVEV (reference sequence). Here the CDR3 reads CASSLSGGGQGYTF. The CDR3 bases are TGTGCCAGCAGTTTATCGGGGGGAGGGCAGGGCTACACCTTC.

This chain connects TRBV18 to TRBJ1-1; no clear D gene. The CDR3 runs 13 residues. V gave up 3 bases and J gave up 1 base, with 6 bases separating them. The germline gives CDR1 KGHSH, CDR2 LQKENI. The CDR3 sequence: CASSPWENTEAFF. In DNA, the CDR3 is TGTGCCAGCTCACCCTGGGAGAACACTGAAGCTTTCTTT. The entire variable domain, with the rest obtained from reference TRBV18 and TRBJ1-1, is as follows: NAGVMQNPRHLVRRRGQEARLRCSPMKGHSHVYWYRQLPEEGLKFMVYLQKENIIDESGMPKERFSAEFPKEGPSILRIQQVVRGDSAAYFCASSPWENTEAFFGQGTRLTVV.

In its sample, this clone was seen once. The chain employs TRBV18 and TRBJ2-1; 10 bases match TRBD1. The CDR3 sequence is 16 residues long. The V gene's germline CDR1 is KGHSH and CDR2 LQKENI. The J segment lost 5 bases and the V segment lost 4 bases, leaving 8 bases of the junction unmatched. Here the CDR3 reads CASSRLGQGNNNEQFF. The CDR3 DNA reads TGTGCCAGCTCACGACTGGGACAGGGGAACAACAATGAGCAGTTCTTC.

This clone was seen only once. The rearrangement uses TRBV14 and TRBJ2-1, with D possibly being TRBD1 (6 bases). CDR1 is SGHDN and CDR2 is FVKESK in the germline V gene. Trimming pared 5 bases from V and 10 bases from J, leaving 15 bases between. CDR3 length equals 13 residues. This CDR3 reads CASSTRQEAEQFF. The CDR3, as DNA: TGTGCCAGCAGCACCCGACAGGAAGCCGAGCAGTTCTTC.

A word on this clone: This same CDR3 is encoded by further DNA sequences in the sample. The CDR3, as DNA: TGTGCCAGCAGCTTACAAGGGAACATCTACAATGAGCAGTTCTTC. Translation: CASSLQGNIYNEQFF. The chain combines TRBV7-8 with TRBJ2-1, with D hard to call. Between the trimmed V and J ends, which lost 2 bases and 3 bases, there was a span of 11 bases. The CDR3 totals 15 residues. The germline V gene encodes CDR1 SGHVS and CDR2 FQNEAQ.

The rearrangement links TRBV4-3 to TRBJ1-1; 8 nucleotides match TRBD1. Germline values: CDR1 LGHNA, CDR2 YSLEER. The CDR3 sequence is 15 residues long. Unmatched junction bases numbered 9, after V lost 4 bases and J lost 5 bases. The CDR3 protein is CASSRTGQGRTEAFF. The CDR3 DNA reads as TGCGCCAGCAGCCGGACAGGACAGGGACGGACTGAAGCTTTCTTT.